This entry features one TCR beta chain sequence. The CDR3 is 14 amino acids. The V segment lost 6 bases and the J segment 4 bases; nucleotides outside the gene matches: 2. Germline assignment: CDR1 MDHEN and CDR2 SYDVKM. The record originates from a study of blood T cell repertoires in COVID-19. Overall study: Specimens from acute and convalescent COVID-19 originated in the United States, Italy and Spain.

This table comes from immunoSEQ multiplex PCR, and its TCRdb copy is limited to in-frame clones, with some not included. The data hold 150,000 to 200,000 clones, with 75% to 90% observed a single time. The sequenced sample consisted of peripheral blood. The chain uses TRBV28 and TRBJ2-1, with TRBD2 matching over 11 bases. The receptor was derived from a woman aged 70 to 79 with COVID-19, enrolled during active disease. CDR3 nucleotides: TGTGCCAGCAGCACTAGCGGGAGATACAATGAGCAGTTCTTC. Translated, it gives CASSTSGRYNEQFF.